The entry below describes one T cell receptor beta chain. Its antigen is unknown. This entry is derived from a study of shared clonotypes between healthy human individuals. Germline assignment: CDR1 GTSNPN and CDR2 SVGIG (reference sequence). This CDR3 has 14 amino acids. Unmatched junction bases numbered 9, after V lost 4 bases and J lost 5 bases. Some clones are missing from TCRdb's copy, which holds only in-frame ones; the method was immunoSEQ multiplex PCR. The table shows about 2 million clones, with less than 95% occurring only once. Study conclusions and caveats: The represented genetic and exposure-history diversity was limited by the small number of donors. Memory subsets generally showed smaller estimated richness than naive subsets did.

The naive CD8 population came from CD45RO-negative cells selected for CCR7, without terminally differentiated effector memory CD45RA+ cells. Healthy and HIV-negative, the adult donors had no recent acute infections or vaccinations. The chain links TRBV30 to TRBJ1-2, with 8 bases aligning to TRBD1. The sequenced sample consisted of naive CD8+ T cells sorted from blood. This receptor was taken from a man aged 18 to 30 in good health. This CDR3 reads CAWTTGVGPYGYTF. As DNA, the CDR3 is TGTGCCTGGACGACAGGGGTCGGACCTTATGGCTACACCTTC. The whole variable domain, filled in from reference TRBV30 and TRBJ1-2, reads SQTIHQWPATLVQPVGSPLSLECTVEGTSNPNLYWYRQAAGRGLQLLFYSVGIGQISSEVPQNLSASRPQDRQFILSSKKLLLSDSGFYLCAWTTGVGPYGYTFGSGTRLTVV.